This T cell receptor beta chain was obtained from a study of T cells in Graves' hyperthyroidism and ophthalmopathy. About this clonotype itself: No antigen is known for it.

Study-level findings and limits: Patients with ophthalmopathy were separated from those with stable hyperthyroidism by a 13 V-J model.

CDR3 length: 14 amino acids. Per germline, CDR1 SGHVS and CDR2 FNYEAQ. The V and J ends lost 2 bases and 3 bases respectively, with 11 bases between them. Amplification yielded TCR beta CDR3 regions, with RNA transcripts as the source. Using the HTBI primer set, a first-round RT-PCR was run on the TCR CDR3. TCRdb re-analysed the multiplex PCR reads in MiXCR, keeping a single row per CDR3 protein. This sample carries about 840,000 distinct CDR3 sequences, over 35% of them seen once, and the ten largest clones take approximately 10%. The sequenced sample was blood. This clonotype was sampled from a man aged 18 to 29 with Graves' hyperthyroidism. The chain has TRBV7-6 and TRBJ2-7, with D possibly matching TRBD1 (6 bases). The DNA for the CDR3 is TGTGCCAGCAGCTTATGGGGGCGGAACTACGAGCAGTACTTC. Translating gives CASSLWGRNYEQYF.